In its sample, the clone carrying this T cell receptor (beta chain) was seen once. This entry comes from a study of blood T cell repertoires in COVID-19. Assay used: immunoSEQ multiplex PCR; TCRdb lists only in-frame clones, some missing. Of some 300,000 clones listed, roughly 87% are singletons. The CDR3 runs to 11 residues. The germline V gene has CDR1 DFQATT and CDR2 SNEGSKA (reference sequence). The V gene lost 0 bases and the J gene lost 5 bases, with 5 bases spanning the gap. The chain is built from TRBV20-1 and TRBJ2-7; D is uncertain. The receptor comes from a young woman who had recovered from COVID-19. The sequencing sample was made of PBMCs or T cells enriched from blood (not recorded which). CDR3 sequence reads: CSARDLHEQYF. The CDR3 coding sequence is TGCAGTGCTAGAGATCTCCACGAGCAGTACTTC.